This T cell receptor beta chain stems from a study of blood T cell repertoires in COVID-19. Turning to the study itself: Some COVID-19 samples were acute and others convalescent; all came from the United States, Italy and Spain. T cells, B-cell-depleted T cells, or PBMCs provided the cDNA or gDNA that served as material.

Deletions cut 2 bases from V and 3 bases from J, with 10 bases between. The CDR3 runs to 14 residues. Germline V gene data show CDR1 as SGHTA and CDR2 as FQGNSA. Clones were read by immunoSEQ multiplex PCR, and TCRdb kept only the in-frame ones, dropping some. The table includes 110,000 or so clones, over 70% detected once. This chain joins TRBV7-2 and TRBJ1-2, with a possible D match to TRBD1 (5 bases). The specimen sequenced was peripheral blood. The sequence was obtained from a man aged 50 to 60 with acute or convalescent COVID-19. CDR3 sequence: CASSLRGLDYGYTF. The CDR3 DNA reads TGTGCCAGCAGCTTACGGGGGTTGGACTATGGCTACACCTTC.